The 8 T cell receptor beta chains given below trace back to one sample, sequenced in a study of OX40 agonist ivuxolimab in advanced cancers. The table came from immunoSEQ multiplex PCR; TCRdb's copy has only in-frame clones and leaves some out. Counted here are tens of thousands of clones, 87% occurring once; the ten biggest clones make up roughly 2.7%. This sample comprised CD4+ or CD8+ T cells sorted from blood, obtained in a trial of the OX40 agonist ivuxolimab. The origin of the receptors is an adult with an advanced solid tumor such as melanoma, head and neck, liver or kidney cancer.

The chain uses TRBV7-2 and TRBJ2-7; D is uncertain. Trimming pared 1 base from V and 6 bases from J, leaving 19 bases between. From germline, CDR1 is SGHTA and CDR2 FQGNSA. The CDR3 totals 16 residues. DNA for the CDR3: TGTGCCAGCAGCTTAGGACAACCTACCCTCTCTGGCGAGCAGTACTTC. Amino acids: CASSLGQPTLSGEQYF.

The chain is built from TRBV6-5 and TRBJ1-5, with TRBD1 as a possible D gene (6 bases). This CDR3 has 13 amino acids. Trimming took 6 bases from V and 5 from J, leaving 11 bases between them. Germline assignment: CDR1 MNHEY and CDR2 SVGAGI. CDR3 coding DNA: TGTGCCAGCAGAGACAGGTCTGATCAGCCCCAGCATTTT. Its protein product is CASRDRSDQPQHF.

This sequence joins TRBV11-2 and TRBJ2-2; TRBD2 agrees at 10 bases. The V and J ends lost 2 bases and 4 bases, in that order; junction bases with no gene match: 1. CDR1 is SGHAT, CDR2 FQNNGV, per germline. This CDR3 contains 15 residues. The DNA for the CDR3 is TGTGCCAGCAGCTTACTAGCGGGAGCCACCGGGGAGCTGTTTTTT. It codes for CASSLLAGATGELFF.

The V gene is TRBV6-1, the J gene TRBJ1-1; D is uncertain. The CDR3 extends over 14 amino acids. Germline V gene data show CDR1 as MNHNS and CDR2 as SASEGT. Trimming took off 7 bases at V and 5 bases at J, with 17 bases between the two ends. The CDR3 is CASTLSVAITEAFF. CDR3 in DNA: TGTGCCAGCACCTTATCGGTGGCGATTACTGAAGCTTTCTTT.

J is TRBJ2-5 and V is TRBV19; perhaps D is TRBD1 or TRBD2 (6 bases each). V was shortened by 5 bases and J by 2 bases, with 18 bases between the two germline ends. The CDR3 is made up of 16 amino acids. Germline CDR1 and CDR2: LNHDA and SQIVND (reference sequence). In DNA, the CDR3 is TGTGCCAGTAGTCCACAAGGGGGGTTTAATCAAGAGACCCAGTACTTC. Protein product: CASSPQGGFNQETQYF. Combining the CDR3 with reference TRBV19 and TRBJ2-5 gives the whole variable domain DGGITQSPKYLFRKEGQNVTLSCEQNLNHDAMYWYRQDPGQGLRLIYYSQIVNDFQKGDIAEGYSVSREKKESFPLTVTSAQKNPTAFYLCASSPQGGFNQETQYFGPGTRLLVL.

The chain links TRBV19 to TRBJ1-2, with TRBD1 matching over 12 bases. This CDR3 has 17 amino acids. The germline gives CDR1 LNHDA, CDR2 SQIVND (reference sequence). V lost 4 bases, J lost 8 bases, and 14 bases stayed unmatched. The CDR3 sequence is CASSKGTGGGLSDGYTF. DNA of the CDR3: TGTGCCAGTAGTAAGGGGACAGGGGGCGGTTTGTCAGACGGCTACACCTTC.

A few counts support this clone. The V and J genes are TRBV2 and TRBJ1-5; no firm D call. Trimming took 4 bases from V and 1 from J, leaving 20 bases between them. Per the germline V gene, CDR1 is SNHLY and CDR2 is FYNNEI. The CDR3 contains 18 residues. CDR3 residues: CASSGPSLGVWSNQPQHF. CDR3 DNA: TGTGCCAGCAGTGGACCATCTCTCGGGGTTTGGAGCAATCAGCCCCAGCATTTT.

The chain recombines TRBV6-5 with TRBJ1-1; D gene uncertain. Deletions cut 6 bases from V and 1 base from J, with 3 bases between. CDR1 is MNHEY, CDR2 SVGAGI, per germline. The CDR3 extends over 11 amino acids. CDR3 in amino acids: CASRRNTEAFF. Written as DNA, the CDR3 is TGTGCCAGCAGGCGGAACACTGAAGCTTTCTTT.